These 30 T cell receptor beta chains share one sample of origin, sequenced in a study of T-cell memory formation after mild COVID-19 (dated by TCRdb to about 2021). The method was 5' RACE. Sequencing used an Illumina NovaSeq 6000. TCRdb reanalyzed the raw reads on its own, using fastp at Q25 for trimming and MiXCR for clone calling, and kept in-frame beta chains. Identical CDR3 protein sequences are pooled into one entry, listed with their most common genes and DNA. Counted in this sample were 350,000 to 450,000 distinct CDR3 sequences; approximately 15% of them appeared once. About 20% of the sample is in the top ten clones. Sequenced: PBMCs or a T cell subset sorted from them (not recorded which). These receptors were collected from a man younger than 35 who had mild COVID-19 (a few samples of this study predate the infection). The sample titles of this study are shuffled in the database, so cell type and time point are left out; the donor was told from shared clones.

This clonotype was found a few times. The V and J genes are TRBV20-1 and TRBJ2-2; 12 bases are a match to TRBD1. Losses at the gene ends were 4 bases for V and 9 bases for J; bases not matched to a gene: 6. This CDR3 has 14 amino acids. CDR1 is DFQATT and CDR2 is SNEGSKA in the germline V gene (reference sequence). The chain's CDR3 is CSATGQGAKRELFF. CDR3 in DNA: TGCAGTGCTACGGGACAGGGGGCCAAGCGGGAGCTGTTTTTT.

The chain recombines TRBV6-5 with TRBJ2-3; 9 nucleotides align to TRBD2. The V and J ends lost 0 bases and 2 bases, in that order; junction bases with no gene match: 6. In germline, CDR1 is MNHEY, CDR2 SVGAGI. This CDR3 comprises 17 residues. CDR3 in amino acids: CASSYSQRGAYTDTQYF. CDR3 DNA: TGTGCCAGCAGTTACTCCCAGCGGGGGGCCTACACAGATACGCAGTATTTT.

This clonotype appeared many times. The chain couples TRBV6-1 to TRBJ2-5, with 13 bases that match TRBD2. Germline V gives CDR1 MNHNS, CDR2 SASEGT. Germline trimming cut 6 bases from V and 2 bases from J; bases unmatched to any gene: 6. The CDR3 spans 16 residues. CDR3 sequence reads: CASRRTSGGLQETQYF. In DNA form, the CDR3 reads TGTGCCAGCAGGAGGACTAGCGGGGGCCTACAAGAGACCCAGTACTTC.

The chain uses TRBV10-3 and TRBJ1-1; D is possibly TRBD1 (5 bases). Germline V gives CDR1 ENHRY, CDR2 SYGVKD. This CDR3 is built from 15 residues. V lost 0 bases and J lost 1, with 9 bases in between. The CDR3 bases are TGTGCCATCAGTGAGTCGGTTGGGGGGAACACTGAAGCTTTCTTT. This gives the protein CAISESVGGNTEAFF.

This clonotype was counted many times. The rearrangement joins TRBV12-3 or TRBV12-4 to TRBJ2-5; unclear D gene. The CDR3 is 14 residues long. V was trimmed by 2 bases and J by 1 base, leaving 8 bases between them. As DNA, the CDR3 is TGTGCCAGCAGTTTACGGCAGACCCAAGAGACCCAGTACTTC. Translation gives CASSLRQTQETQYF.

This clonotype has just a few counts. V and J are TRBV15 and TRBJ1-2, with D perhaps TRBD1 (6 bases). Trimming pared 6 bases from V and 5 bases from J, leaving 16 bases between. Per germline, CDR1 LNHNV and CDR2 YYDKDF (reference sequence). This CDR3 comprises 14 residues. CDR3 region: CATSGNREWYGYTF. CDR3 nucleotide sequence: TGTGCCACCAGTGGCAACAGGGAATGGTATGGCTACACCTTC.

The J gene is TRBJ1-1, the V gene TRBV7-2; no clear D. The germline V gene has CDR1 SGHTA and CDR2 FQGNSA. The CDR3 is 15 residues long. Trimming stripped 1 base from V and 5 bases from J, with 14 bases between. CDR3 DNA: TGTGCCAGCAGCTTAGGAACAGCGAGTACAACTGAAGCTTTCTTT. Translating gives CASSLGTASTTEAFF.

The chain joins TRBV27 to TRBJ2-7; the D gene is possibly TRBD2 (7 bases). Trimming stripped 6 bases from V and 3 bases from J, with 21 bases between. Germline values: CDR1 MNHEY, CDR2 SMNVEV (reference sequence). The CDR3 runs to 16 residues. The CDR3 region has the DNA TGTGCCAGCAGCTCTCTGGGGGCGGGGGCTCACTACGAGCAGTACTTC. Its translation: CASSSLGAGAHYEQYF.

This clonotype was found a few times. The rearrangement uses TRBV4-1 and TRBJ2-1; no definite D call. V was shortened by 1 base and J by 2 bases, with 9 bases between the two germline ends. Per germline, CDR1 MGHRA and CDR2 YSYEKL. The CDR3 contains 15 residues. The CDR3 DNA sequence: TGCGCCAGCAGCCAAGCCCCGTCTACCTACAATGAGCAGTTCTTC. It codes for CASSQAPSTYNEQFF.

About this clonotype: One base away lies a much larger clone, so this may be a sequencing read error. The V call is TRBV9, the J call TRBJ2-1, with 7 nucleotides matching TRBD2. The CDR3 is 14 amino acids. Germline lookup yields CDR1 SGDLS and CDR2 YYNGEE. CDR3 in amino acids: CASSVGEGYNEQLF. The CDR3 DNA reads as TGTGCCAGCAGCGTAGGGGAGGGGTACAATGAGCAGTTATTC.

The V gene is TRBV7-3, the J gene TRBJ2-1; D possibly matches TRBD1 or TRBD2 (5 bases each). Germline assignment: CDR1 SGHTA and CDR2 FQGTGA. The CDR3 loop spans 14 amino acids. The germline V and J ends were trimmed by 6 bases and 6 bases, with 15 bases remaining between them. The CDR3 region is CASRRDPSGNEQFF. The DNA for the CDR3 is TGTGCCAGCAGAAGGGACCCGAGCGGCAATGAGCAGTTCTTC.

The V call is TRBV6-6, the J call TRBJ2-3; TRBD2 agrees at 7 bases. The CDR3 consists of 13 residues. Losses at the gene ends were 8 bases for V and 9 bases for J; bases not matched to a gene: 11. CDR1 and CDR2 from the germline V gene are MNHNY and SVGAGI (reference sequence). The CDR3 sequence is CASRTVGGDTQYF. As DNA, the CDR3 is TGTGCCAGCCGGACTGTGGGAGGGGACACGCAGTATTTT.

This clonotype was seen a few times. The chain has TRBV4-2 and TRBJ1-6, with D hard to call. V was cut by 2 bases and J by 10 bases, with 9 bases left in between. CDR1 is LGHNA, CDR2 YNFKEQ, per germline. This CDR3 region has 13 residues. The CDR3 nucleotides read TGTGCCAGCAGCCAAACAGTCGGCTCACCCCTCCACTTT. Translation gives CASSQTVGSPLHF.

V gene TRBV20-1 combines with J gene TRBJ2-2, with D hard to call. The CDR3 loop spans 13 amino acids. Per the germline V gene, CDR1 is DFQATT and CDR2 is SNEGSKA (reference sequence). V was shortened by 2 bases and J by 7 bases, with 11 bases between the two germline ends. CDR3 in DNA: TGCAGTGCTAGACCGACTGGATACGGGGAGCTGTTTTTT. This gives the protein CSARPTGYGELFF.

This clonotype showed up just a few times. The chain employs TRBV7-9 and TRBJ1-1, with TRBD1 matching 7 bases. The CDR3 contains 16 residues. Germline V gene sequence: CDR1 SEHNR, CDR2 FQNEAQ (reference sequence). Trimming cost V 5 bases and J 0 bases; bases outside gene matches: 9. CDR3 protein: CASSPYRGLMNTEAFF. The CDR3 bases are TGTGCCAGCAGCCCCTACAGGGGCCTTATGAACACTGAAGCTTTCTTT.

The rearrangement links TRBV6-4 to TRBJ2-1; the match to TRBD2 covers 13 bases. Trimming took 6 bases from V and 7 from J; bases not matched to a gene: 3. Germline V gives CDR1 MRHNA, CDR2 SNTAGT. The CDR3 covers 14 residues. The CDR3 coding sequence is TGTGCCAGCAGCAGGACTAGCGGGGGTAATGAGCAGTTCTTC. It encodes CASSRTSGGNEQFF.

The rearrangement links TRBV6-2 or TRBV6-3 to TRBJ2-7; possible D gene TRBD1, 6 bases. Germline CDR1 and CDR2: MNHEY and SVGEGT. Trimming took off 6 bases at V and 1 base at J, with 13 bases between the two ends. The CDR3 length is 14 residues. The CDR3 DNA reads as TGTGCCAGCAGCAGGGGCCCTCAATCCTACGAGCAGTACGTC. Protein sequence: CASSRGPQSYEQYV.

This clonotype has a handful of counts. The chain links TRBV29-1 to TRBJ2-3; unclear D gene. The germline gives CDR1 SQVTM, CDR2 ANQGSEA. V was pared by 3 bases and J by 10 bases, with 8 bases between. The CDR3 contains 10 residues. CDR3 nucleotide sequence: TGCAGCGTTGATTTAGGACCGCAGTATTTT. Protein: CSVDLGPQYF.

The rearrangement links TRBV13 to TRBJ2-1; TRBD2 matches 8 bases. The trim removed 5 bases at V and 3 bases at J, leaving 12 bases unmatched. The germline CDR1 and CDR2 sequences are PRHDT and FYEKMQ (reference sequence). CDR3 length: 17 amino acids. The CDR3 nucleotides read TGTGCCAGCAGCGACCTACGCGGGGGGCCAGGCTACAATGAGCAGTTCTTC. Protein sequence: CASSDLRGGPGYNEQFF.

The genes are TRBV20-1 and TRBJ2-7, with a possible D match to TRBD1 (5 bases). The germline V gene has CDR1 DFQATT and CDR2 SNEGSKA (reference sequence). The CDR3 length is 14 residues. V lost 1 base and J lost 6, with 16 bases in between. The chain's CDR3 is CSARGRTLSGEQYV. The CDR3 DNA reads as TGCAGTGCTAGAGGACGGACACTTTCGGGCGAGCAGTACGTC.

The gene calls are TRBV5-1 and TRBJ2-7; weak D call: TRBD2 (7 bases). This CDR3 contains 15 residues. Germline V gene lookup returns CDR1 SGHRS and CDR2 YFSETQ. With 0 bases removed from V and 5 bases from J, the gap between germline ends came to 15 bases. The CDR3 DNA is TGCGCCAGCAGCTTGGGGCGGGGGCGCCTCGACGAGCAGTACGTC. It translates to CASSLGRGRLDEQYV.

V and J are TRBV7-2 and TRBJ1-5; the match to TRBD1 covers 7 bases. Germline V gene lookup returns CDR1 SGHTA and CDR2 FQGNSA. The trim removed 6 bases at V and 0 bases at J, leaving 5 bases unmatched. The length of the CDR3 is 15 residues. The CDR3 DNA reads TGTGCCAGCAGTCCCGACAGGGTTAGCAATCAGCCCCAGCATTTT. This encodes CASSPDRVSNQPQHF.

A few counts support this clonotype. This chain connects TRBV27 to TRBJ1-2; D is uncertain. The germline V gene has CDR1 MNHEY and CDR2 SMNVEV (reference sequence). This CDR3 spans 12 amino acids. The CDR3 spells CTSGGIGYGYTF. The CDR3 nucleotides read TGTACGTCGGGCGGGATTGGCTATGGCTACACCTTC.

In DNA, the CDR3 is TGTGCCAGCAGTCTCCCCCCAAGTGAAGCTTTCTTT. Translation gives CASSLPPSEAFF. The chain uses TRBV12-3 or TRBV12-4 and TRBJ1-1; D is ambiguous. V was clipped by 5 bases and J by 7 bases, with 11 bases between them. The CDR3 has 12 residues.

This clonotype was picked up a small number of times. This sequence joins TRBV12-3 or TRBV12-4 and TRBJ1-4; the D is unclear. V lost 3 bases to trimming and J lost 5 bases, with 7 bases between them. The CDR3 extends over 13 amino acids. CDR3 sequence: CASSLQKNEKLFF. CDR3 nucleotides: TGTGCCAGCAGTTTGCAGAAAAATGAAAAACTGTTTTTT.

The table lists this clonotype with a few counts. The chain uses TRBV2 and TRBJ2-2; 8 bases are a match to TRBD1. With V trimmed by 5 bases and J by 3 bases, 5 bases remained unmatched. There are 15 residues in the CDR3. Germline V gives CDR1 SNHLY, CDR2 FYNNEI. CDR3 DNA: TGTGCCAGCAGTTCAAACAGGGGGGACACCGGGGAGCTGTTTTTT. Translation gives CASSSNRGDTGELFF.

The J gene is TRBJ1-5, the V gene TRBV7-8; no firm D call. Trimming shortened V by 2 bases and J by 6 bases, and 5 bases separated the two germline ends. CDR3 length: 12 amino acids. Per germline, CDR1 SGHVS and CDR2 FQNEAQ. The DNA of the CDR3 is TGTGCCAGCAGCTTACATGCTCAGCCCCAGCATTTT. It yields the protein CASSLHAQPQHF.

This clonotype was seen more than once but under ten times. CDR3 coding DNA: TGTGCCAGCAGGCAGGGGGCCTGGACTGAAGCTTTCTTT. Amino acids: CASRQGAWTEAFF. The chain couples TRBV7-2 to TRBJ1-1, with 8 bases fitting TRBD1. J was trimmed by 5 bases and V by 6 bases; bases with no gene match: 5. CDR3 length: 13 amino acids. In germline, CDR1 is SGHTA, CDR2 FQGNSA. Supplemented by reference TRBV7-2 and TRBJ1-1, the full variable domain reads GAGVSQSPSNKVTEKGKDVELRCDPISGHTALYWYRQSLGQGLEFLIYFQGNSAPDKSGLPSDRFSAERTGGSVSTLTIQRTQQEDSAVYLCASRQGAWTEAFFGQGTRLTVV.

The rearrangement joins TRBV5-1 to TRBJ1-1; D call uncertain. CDR1 and CDR2 from the germline V gene are SGHRS and YFSETQ. Trimming pared 0 bases from V and 2 bases from J, leaving 8 bases between. The CDR3 length is 14 residues. The DNA of the CDR3 is TGCGCCAGCAGCTTGGATTTATATAACACTGAAGCTTTCTTT. This encodes CASSLDLYNTEAFF.

This chain uses TRBV11-1 with TRBJ1-1, with D unclear. Germline values: CDR1 SGHAT, CDR2 FQDESV (reference sequence). The CDR3 length is 14 residues. The V end lost 3 bases, the J end lost 1 base, and 9 bases lay between the germline ends. The CDR3 is CASSFHGPNTEAFF. CDR3 coding DNA: TGTGCCAGCAGCTTTCATGGTCCGAACACTGAAGCTTTCTTT.